A single sample is the source of the 29 T cell receptor beta chains below, sequenced in a study of shared clonotypes between healthy human individuals. The method was immunoSEQ multiplex PCR; TCRdb's version includes in-frame clones alone and lacks a portion of them. Of 2,500,000 or so clones listed, 93% are singletons. Source material: naive CD4+ T cells from PBMCs. Subset of the sample: CD45RA+ positively selected. The receptors here all came from a man younger than 35 in good health. Some clones in this sample may be carry-over from other donors' samples.

Concerning this clone: Sequence at one end of the junction differs from germline and may be a read error. The rearrangement uses TRBV28 and TRBJ2-7; 7 bases line up with TRBD1. CDR1 is MDHEN, CDR2 SYDVKM, per germline. This CDR3 has 11 amino acids. The CDR3 sequence: CASSRRGPPLF. The CDR3 DNA is TGTGCCAGCAGCCGAAGGGGGCCCCCCCTCTTC.

A single count supports this clone. The V gene is TRBV4-2, the J gene TRBJ2-7; TRBD2 agrees at 10 bases. V lost 6 bases, J lost 0 bases, and 5 bases stayed unmatched. The CDR3 loop spans 15 amino acids. Germline V lookup: CDR1 LGHNA, CDR2 YNFKEQ. This CDR3 is CASSPAGGSSYEQYF. CDR3 sequence (DNA): TGTGCCAGCAGTCCAGCGGGGGGGAGCTCCTACGAGCAGTACTTC.

The chain is built from TRBV9 and TRBJ2-7, with 7 bases aligning to TRBD1. This CDR3 spans 15 amino acids. Unmatched junction bases numbered 10, after V lost 3 bases and J lost 4 bases. Germline V gives CDR1 SGDLS, CDR2 YYNGEE. The CDR3 reads CASSERTGSAYEQYF. The CDR3 bases are TGTGCCAGCAGCGAGAGGACAGGTAGTGCGTACGAGCAGTACTTC.

As to this clone: Other DNA sequences in the sample encode the same CDR3. The chain uses TRBV9 and TRBJ2-6; perhaps TRBD2 as D (5 bases). The V end lost 0 bases, the J end lost 0 bases, and 7 bases lay between the germline ends. From germline, CDR1 is SGDLS and CDR2 YYNGEE. There are 16 residues in the CDR3. The DNA of the CDR3 is TGTGCCAGCAGCGTAGGAGGGTCCTCTGGGGCCAACGTCCTGACTTTC. Its protein product is CASSVGGSSGANVLTF.

The V gene is TRBV5-4, the J gene TRBJ2-7; 7 bases map to TRBD2. V shed 1 base, J shed 0 bases, and the junction held 7 bases outside the gene matches. The CDR3 loop spans 16 amino acids. Germline V gene lookup returns CDR1 SGHNT and CDR2 YYREEE (reference sequence). The CDR3 region is CASSLMIAGSSYEQYF. The CDR3 DNA follows: TGTGCCAGCAGCTTGATGATAGCGGGTAGCTCCTACGAGCAGTACTTC.

This chain joins TRBV9 and TRBJ1-3; no definite D call. The germline V and J ends were trimmed by 4 bases and 0 bases, with 17 bases remaining between them. CDR3 length: 17 residues. Germline CDR1 reads SGDLS; CDR2 reads YYNGEE. The CDR3 loop is CASSTQPEPSSGNTIYF. CDR3 DNA sequence: TGTGCCAGCAGCACGCAACCTGAACCGAGCTCTGGAAACACCATATATTTT.

The genes are TRBV11-2 and TRBJ1-4; TRBD1 might be the D (5 bases). Trimming took off 8 bases at V and 4 bases at J, with 14 bases between the two ends. The CDR3 is 14 residues long. Germline V CDR1 and CDR2: SGHAT, FQNNGV. Written as DNA, the CDR3 is TGTGCCAGCGGGGGAGGCCTTGGTAATGAAAAACTGTTTTTT. Its protein product is CASGGGLGNEKLFF.

This clone appeared a single time. The rearrangement uses TRBV28 and TRBJ1-4, with D hard to call. The CDR3 runs to 13 residues. V was cut by 5 bases and J by 8 bases, with 12 bases left in between. Germline values: CDR1 MDHEN, CDR2 SYDVKM. In nucleotides, the CDR3 is TGTGCCAGCAGTAATCAGATGCGAGAAAAACTGTTTTTT. Amino acid sequence: CASSNQMREKLFF.

The table lists this clone with a count of one. J is TRBJ2-6 and V is TRBV19; D gene ambiguous. The CDR3 runs to 16 residues. Deletions cut 4 bases from V and 0 bases from J, with 10 bases between. The V gene's germline CDR1 is LNHDA and CDR2 SQIVND (reference sequence). CDR3 DNA sequence: TGTGCCAGTAGTAAGTCGCGGAACTCTGGGGCCAACGTCCTGACTTTC. It is translated as CASSKSRNSGANVLTF.

The gene calls are TRBV28 and TRBJ2-2; D unresolved. With 7 bases removed from V and 0 bases from J, the gap between germline ends came to 9 bases. CDR1 is MDHEN, CDR2 SYDVKM, per germline. The CDR3 totals 14 residues. DNA for the CDR3: TGTGCCAGCACACCCCTAGCGAACACCGGGGAGCTGTTTTTT. The encoded protein is CASTPLANTGELFF.

The V and J genes are TRBV18 and TRBJ2-1; D unclear. This CDR3 contains 12 residues. Per the germline V gene, CDR1 is KGHSH and CDR2 is LQKENI. V was trimmed by 2 bases and J by 8 bases, leaving 7 bases between them. The CDR3: CASSPGSDEQFF. CDR3 nucleotide sequence: TGTGCCAGCTCACCAGGGTCCGATGAGCAGTTCTTC.

The chain recombines TRBV7-2 with TRBJ2-1, with 7 nucleotides matching TRBD2. The CDR3 consists of 15 residues. V lost 5 bases, J lost 0 bases, and 4 bases stayed unmatched. Germline assignment: CDR1 SGHTA and CDR2 FQGNSA. The CDR3 loop reads CASSQKRDSYNEQFF. The DNA of the CDR3 is TGTGCCAGCAGCCAGAAGCGGGACTCCTACAATGAGCAGTTCTTC.

V is TRBV18 and J is TRBJ2-2; 8 bases match TRBD2. In germline, CDR1 is KGHSH, CDR2 LQKENI. This CDR3 is 16 amino acids long. Trimming took 8 bases from V and 0 from J; bases not matched to a gene: 8. CDR3 sequence reads: CASPALAGPNTGELFF. As DNA, the CDR3 is TGTGCCAGCCCTGCCTTAGCGGGACCGAACACCGGGGAGCTGTTTTTT.

This clone was counted a few times. The sample has other DNA sequences that encode this CDR3 too. The chain couples TRBV29-1 to TRBJ1-1; TRBD1 is a possible D gene (6 bases). Germline V gene sequence: CDR1 SQVTM, CDR2 ANQGSEA. The length of the CDR3 is 11 residues. V was pared by 6 bases and J by 3 bases, with 8 bases between. The CDR3, as DNA: TGCAGCGTCTCAGGGGACACTGAAGCTTTCTTT. It translates to CSVSGDTEAFF.

The genes are TRBV5-4 and TRBJ2-7; 12 nucleotides match TRBD1. The CDR3 is made up of 17 amino acids. Per germline, CDR1 SGHNT and CDR2 YYREEE (reference sequence). V lost 0 bases, J lost 5 bases, and 9 bases stayed unmatched. CDR3 loop: CASSLARDRGRRDEQYF. For the CDR3, the DNA is TGTGCCAGCAGCTTGGCCAGGGACAGGGGGCGCAGGGACGAGCAGTACTTC.

A single count supports this clone. The chain links TRBV5-4 to TRBJ2-6; TRBD1 matches 8 bases. This CDR3 contains 17 residues. V was pared by 4 bases and J by 1 base, with 7 bases of the junction left unmatched. Germline V gene data show CDR1 as SGHNT and CDR2 as YYREEE (reference sequence). This CDR3 is CASSPGQGSSGANVLTF. In nucleotides, the CDR3 is TGTGCCAGCAGCCCCGGACAGGGTTCGTCTGGGGCCAACGTCCTGACTTTC.

The chain has TRBV6-5 and TRBJ2-3; D is perhaps TRBD1 or TRBD2 (5 bases each). Trimming stripped 2 bases from V and 3 bases from J, with 12 bases between. The germline V gene has CDR1 MNHEY and CDR2 SVGAGI. The CDR3 covers 15 residues. In nucleotides, the CDR3 is TGTGCCAGCAGTTACGGCTGGGGCGGGACAGATACGCAGTATTTT. Translating gives CASSYGWGGTDTQYF.

CDR3: CASSQGGTSGSGETQYF. CDR3 in DNA: TGCGCCAGCAGCCAGGGGGGGACTAGCGGGAGTGGTGAGACCCAGTACTTC. The rearrangement links TRBV4-3 to TRBJ2-5; the match to TRBD2 covers 14 bases. The CDR3 extends over 17 amino acids. CDR1 is LGHNA, CDR2 YSLEER, per germline. Trimming at V came to 3 bases and at J to 5 bases, leaving 8 bases not matched to a gene.

The V call is TRBV4-1, the J call TRBJ2-2; possibly TRBD1 for D (5 bases). This CDR3 has 16 residues. The germline CDR1 and CDR2 sequences are MGHRA and YSYEKL. Deletions cut 2 bases from V and 1 base from J, with 11 bases between. The CDR3 loop is CASSQKDRRNTGELFF. The CDR3 DNA reads as TGCGCCAGCAGCCAAAAAGACAGAAGGAACACCGGGGAGCTGTTTTTT.

The chain employs TRBV5-4 and TRBJ2-6; D may correspond to TRBD1 or TRBD2 (5 bases each). CDR1 is SGHNT and CDR2 is YYREEE in the germline V gene (reference sequence). The CDR3 spans 15 residues. Trimming pared 4 bases from V and 12 bases from J, leaving 20 bases between. DNA for the CDR3: TGTGCCAGCAGCCCGGCTCGAGGGACGGGTGGCGTCCTGACTTTC. Residues: CASSPARGTGGVLTF.

The V gene is TRBV11-2, the J gene TRBJ2-1; 10 bases map to TRBD2. The CDR3 has 18 residues. J was trimmed by 4 bases and V by 5 bases; bases with no gene match: 14. Germline CDR1 and CDR2: SGHAT and FQNNGV. The CDR3 nucleotides are TGTGCCAGCAGCCCAAACGGCCTAGCGGGAGTTCCATACAATGAGCAGTTCTTC. Amino acids: CASSPNGLAGVPYNEQFF.

V gene TRBV28 combines with J gene TRBJ2-1; TRBD2 agrees at 11 bases. V was clipped by 5 bases and J by 4 bases; unmatched bases: 7. From germline, CDR1 is MDHEN and CDR2 SYDVKM. The CDR3 length is 16 residues. The CDR3 protein is CASSVLGTSGYNEQFF. The CDR3 DNA follows: TGTGCCAGCAGTGTGCTAGGGACTAGCGGATACAATGAGCAGTTCTTC.

This clone has just one count. The V and J genes are TRBV4-1 and TRBJ1-4, with D possibly matching TRBD1 (6 bases). The CDR3 extends over 15 amino acids. Trimming took off 4 bases at V and 8 bases at J, with 17 bases between the two ends. The germline gives CDR1 MGHRA, CDR2 YSYEKL. CDR3 amino acids: CASSRPGAREEKLFF. In DNA, the CDR3 is TGCGCCAGCAGCCGACCGGGGGCCCGGGAAGAAAAACTGTTTTTT.

This chain links TRBV5-4 with TRBJ2-1; D may match TRBD1 or TRBD2 (6 bases each). The CDR3 extends over 14 amino acids. Trimming left V 4 bases short and J 8 bases short, with 16 bases between. The V gene's germline CDR1 is SGHNT and CDR2 YYREEE (reference sequence). CDR3 amino acids: CASSLATGADEQFF. The CDR3, as DNA: TGTGCCAGCAGCCTAGCCACGGGGGCGGATGAGCAGTTCTTC.

V and J are TRBV6-1 and TRBJ2-6; TRBD1 agrees at 11 bases. Germline V lookup: CDR1 MNHNS, CDR2 SASEGT. The CDR3 has 18 amino acids. The V and J ends lost 3 bases and 0 bases, in that order; junction bases with no gene match: 4. This CDR3 is CASSDWTGGRSGANVLTF. For the CDR3, the DNA is TGTGCCAGCAGTGATTGGACAGGGGGCCGCTCTGGGGCCAACGTCCTGACTTTC.

This rearrangement joins TRBV5-1 to TRBJ2-6; 7 bases agree with TRBD1. The CDR3 has 16 amino acids. Germline-derived CDR1 and CDR2 are SGHRS and YFSETQ. V shed 4 bases and J 0 bases; nucleotides not matched to a gene: 4. DNA of the CDR3: TGCGCCAGCAGCCCGGGACAGTCCTCTGGGGCCAACGTCCTGACTTTC. Translation: CASSPGQSSGANVLTF. The full variable domain, in which reference TRBV5-1 and TRBJ2-6 provide the parts outside the CDR3, is KAGVTQTPRYLIKTRGQQVTLSCSPISGHRSVSWYQQTPGQGLQFLFEYFSETQRNKGNFPGRFSGRQFSNSRSEMNVSTLELGDSALYLCASSPGQSSGANVLTFGAGSRLTVL.

The gene calls are TRBV5-1 and TRBJ1-5; 11 nucleotides match TRBD1. The CDR3 totals 15 residues. The V segment lost 4 bases and the J segment 9 bases; nucleotides outside the gene matches: 9. The germline CDR1 and CDR2 sequences are SGHRS and YFSETQ. The CDR3 bases are TGCGCCAGCAGCAGGGAAGGACAGGGGGCAGGGCCCCAGCATTTT. Translating it yields CASSREGQGAGPQHF.

This chain joins TRBV7-2 and TRBJ2-3, with 8 bases lining up with TRBD2. The germline V gene encodes CDR1 SGHTA and CDR2 FQGNSA. The J segment lost 2 bases and the V segment lost 5 bases, leaving 6 bases of the junction unmatched. CDR3 length: 15 residues. The CDR3 DNA reads TGTGCCAGCAGCGCCCCTAGCGGGTACACAGATACGCAGTATTTT. As protein: CASSAPSGYTDTQYF.

The genes are TRBV19 and TRBJ2-3; TRBD2 agrees at 11 bases. The CDR3 is made up of 14 amino acids. Germline V gene data show CDR1 as LNHDA and CDR2 as SQIVND (reference sequence). J lost 14 bases, V lost 6 bases, and 13 bases had no gene match. CDR3: CASSVAGGPSARYF. The CDR3 DNA is TGTGCCAGTAGCGTAGCGGGAGGGCCTTCTGCGAGGTATTTT. Filled out from reference TRBV19 and TRBJ2-3, the complete variable domain reads DGGITQSPKYLFRKEGQNVTLSCEQNLNHDAMYWYRQDPGQGLRLIYYSQIVNDFQKGDIAEGYSVSREKKESFPLTVTSAQKNPTAFYLCASSVAGGPSARYFGPGTRLTVL.